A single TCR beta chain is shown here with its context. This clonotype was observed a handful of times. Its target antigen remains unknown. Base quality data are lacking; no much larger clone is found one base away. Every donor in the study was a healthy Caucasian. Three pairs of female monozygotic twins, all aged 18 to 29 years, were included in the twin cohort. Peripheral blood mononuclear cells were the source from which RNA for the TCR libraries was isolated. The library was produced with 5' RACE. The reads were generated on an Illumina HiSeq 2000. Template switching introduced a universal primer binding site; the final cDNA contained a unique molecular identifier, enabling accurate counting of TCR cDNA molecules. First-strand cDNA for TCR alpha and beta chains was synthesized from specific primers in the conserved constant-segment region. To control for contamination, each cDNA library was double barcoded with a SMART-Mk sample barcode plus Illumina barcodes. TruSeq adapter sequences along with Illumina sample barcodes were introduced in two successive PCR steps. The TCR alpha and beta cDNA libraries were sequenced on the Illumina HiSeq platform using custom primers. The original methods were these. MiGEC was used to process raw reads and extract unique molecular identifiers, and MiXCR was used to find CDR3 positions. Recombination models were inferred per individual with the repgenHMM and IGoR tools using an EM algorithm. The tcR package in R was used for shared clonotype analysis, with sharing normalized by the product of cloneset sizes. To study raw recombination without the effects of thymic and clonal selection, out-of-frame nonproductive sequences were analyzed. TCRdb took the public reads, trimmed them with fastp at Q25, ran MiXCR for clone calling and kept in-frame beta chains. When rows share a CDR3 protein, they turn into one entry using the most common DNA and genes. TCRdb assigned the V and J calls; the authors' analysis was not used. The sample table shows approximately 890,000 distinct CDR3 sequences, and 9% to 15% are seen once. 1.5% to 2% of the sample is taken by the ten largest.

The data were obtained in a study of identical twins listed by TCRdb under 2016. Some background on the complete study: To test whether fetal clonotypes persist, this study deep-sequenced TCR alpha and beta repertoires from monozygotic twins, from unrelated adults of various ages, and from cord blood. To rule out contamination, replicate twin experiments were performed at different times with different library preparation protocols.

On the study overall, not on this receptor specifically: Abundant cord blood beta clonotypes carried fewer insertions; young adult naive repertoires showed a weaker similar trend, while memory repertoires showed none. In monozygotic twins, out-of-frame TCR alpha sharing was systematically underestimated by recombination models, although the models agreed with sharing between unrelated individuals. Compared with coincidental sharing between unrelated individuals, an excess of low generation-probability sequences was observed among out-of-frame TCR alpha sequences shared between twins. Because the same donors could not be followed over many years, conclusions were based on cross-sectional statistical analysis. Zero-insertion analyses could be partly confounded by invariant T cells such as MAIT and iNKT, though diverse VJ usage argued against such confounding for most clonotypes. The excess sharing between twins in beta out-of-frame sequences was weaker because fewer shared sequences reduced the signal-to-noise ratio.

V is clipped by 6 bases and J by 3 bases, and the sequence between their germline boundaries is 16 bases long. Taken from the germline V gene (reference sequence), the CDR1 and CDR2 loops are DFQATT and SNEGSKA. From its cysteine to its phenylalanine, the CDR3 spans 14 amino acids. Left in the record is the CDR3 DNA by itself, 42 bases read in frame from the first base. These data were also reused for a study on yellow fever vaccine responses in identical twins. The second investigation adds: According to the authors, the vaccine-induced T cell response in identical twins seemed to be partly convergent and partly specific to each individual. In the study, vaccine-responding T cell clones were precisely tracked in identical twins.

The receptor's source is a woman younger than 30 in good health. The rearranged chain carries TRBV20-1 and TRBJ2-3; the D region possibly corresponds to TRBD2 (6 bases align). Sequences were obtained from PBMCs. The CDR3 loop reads CSAPAGGATDTQYF. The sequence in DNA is TGCAGTGCCCCTGCGGGCGGGGCTACAGATACGCAGTATTTT.